This T cell receptor beta chain was identified during a study of blood T cell repertoires in COVID-19. The overall study: Acute and convalescent COVID-19 samples came from the United States, Italy and Spain. T cells, B-cell-depleted T cells, or PBMCs supplied cDNA or gDNA.

In the original analysis: The authors estimated nucleated cell counts from reference gene primer amplification. Repertoires were generated with immunoSEQ multiplex PCR, while TCRdb's copy carries only in-frame clones and drops some. The DNA was the basis for D and trimming; V, J and clone size are from that table. The sample consists of around 300,000 clones, around 90% of them appearing once. Seattle patients were enrolled during active infection and followed longitudinally. With 4 bases removed from V and 2 bases from J, the gap between germline ends came to 18 bases. Per the germline V gene, CDR1 is MDHEN and CDR2 is SYDVKM. CDR3 length: 17 residues.

The chain joins TRBV28 to TRBJ1-5, with a weak D call TRBD1 (6 bases). The sequence came from a woman aged 40 to 49 with COVID-19, enrolled during active disease. The sample was peripheral blood. The CDR3 bases are TGTGCCAGCAGTTCACTATCAGGGGAGAGGGGCAATCAGCCCCAGCATTTT. Its protein product is CASSSLSGERGNQPQHF.